Given below is one TCR beta chain in context. The data belong to a study of blood T cell repertoires in COVID-19. This table comes from immunoSEQ multiplex PCR, and its TCRdb copy is limited to in-frame clones, with some not included. The data contain about 270,000 clones, 75% to 90% of them seen just once; the ten biggest clones take up 2% to 3%. The germline V gene encodes CDR1 MDHEN and CDR2 SYDVKM. Trimming shortened V by 1 base and J by 4 bases, and 14 bases separated the two germline ends. The CDR3 length is 15 residues. Specimen: PBMCs or T cells enriched from blood (not recorded which). The genes are TRBV28 and TRBJ2-7, with D tentatively TRBD2 (5 bases). This clonotype was sampled from a woman aged 18-29 years who had recovered from COVID-19. CDR3 in DNA: TGTGCCAGCAGTTTATCCGGGGTTTGGGGATACGAGCAGTACTTC. Its translation: CASSLSGVWGYEQYF.